The sequence of this T cell receptor (beta chain) was determined in a study of T cells in Graves' hyperthyroidism and ophthalmopathy. Findings and caveats of the study: The blood repertoire included most of the expanded thyroid clonotypes above 0.001. Ophthalmopathy prediction by the model preceded onset by a median roughly 6.3 months.

Amplified TCR beta CDR3 regions derived from RNA transcripts. Initially, a first-round RT-PCR of the TCR CDR3 employed the HTBI primer set. TCRdb fed the multiplex PCR reads into MiXCR, producing one record per CDR3 protein. The profile covers approximately 370,000 distinct CDR3 sequences, with about 15% appearing a single time and about 30% taken by the ten largest. The germline V gene encodes CDR1 MNHNS and CDR2 SASEGT. The CDR3 has 13 amino acids. Diagnostic decisions used clinical symptoms, serum thyroxine and TRAb, thyroid ultrasound and orbital computed tomography. As to this clonotype: Its antigen remains unknown. This may come from a read error, since a much larger clone is one base off.

This TCR was sampled from a woman aged 30 to 39 with Graves' hyperthyroidism. The chain combines TRBV6-1 with TRBJ1-2; perhaps TRBD1 as D (5 bases). Sequencing was done on a sample of blood. CDR3 sequence reads: CARSEGLDYGYTF. As DNA, the CDR3 is TGTGCCCGCAGTGAGGGGTTGGACTATGGCTACACCTTC.